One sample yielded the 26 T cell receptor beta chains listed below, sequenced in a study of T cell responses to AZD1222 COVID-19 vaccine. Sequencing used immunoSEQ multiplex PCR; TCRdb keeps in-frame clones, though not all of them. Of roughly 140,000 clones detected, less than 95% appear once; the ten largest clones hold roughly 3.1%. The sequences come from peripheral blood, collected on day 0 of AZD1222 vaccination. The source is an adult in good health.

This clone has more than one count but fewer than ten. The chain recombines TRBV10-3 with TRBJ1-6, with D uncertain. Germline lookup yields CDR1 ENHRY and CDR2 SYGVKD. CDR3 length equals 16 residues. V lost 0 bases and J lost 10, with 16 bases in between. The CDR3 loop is CAISESGDRAGSPLHF. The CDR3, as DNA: TGTGCCATCAGTGAGTCCGGGGATCGAGCGGGATCACCCCTCCACTTT.

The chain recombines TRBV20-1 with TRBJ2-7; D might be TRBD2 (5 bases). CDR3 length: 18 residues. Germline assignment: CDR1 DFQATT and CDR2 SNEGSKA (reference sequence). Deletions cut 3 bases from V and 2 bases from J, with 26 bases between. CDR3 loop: CSASRGKGVGSGTYEQYF. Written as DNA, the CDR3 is TGCAGTGCTAGTAGAGGGAAAGGAGTCGGTTCGGGGACCTACGAGCAGTACTTC.

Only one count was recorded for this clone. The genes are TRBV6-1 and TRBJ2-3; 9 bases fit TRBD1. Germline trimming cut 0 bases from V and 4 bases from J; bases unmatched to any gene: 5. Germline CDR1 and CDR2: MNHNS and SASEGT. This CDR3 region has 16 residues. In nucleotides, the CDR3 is TGTGCCAGCAGTGAAGCGGGACAGGGAGGAGCAGATACGCAGTATTTT. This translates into CASSEAGQGGADTQYF.

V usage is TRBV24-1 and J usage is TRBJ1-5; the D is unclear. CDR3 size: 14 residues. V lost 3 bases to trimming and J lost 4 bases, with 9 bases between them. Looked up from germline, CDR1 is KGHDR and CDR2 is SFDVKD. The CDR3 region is CATSDQQINQPQHF. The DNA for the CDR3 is TGTGCCACCAGTGATCAACAGATAAATCAGCCCCAGCATTTT.

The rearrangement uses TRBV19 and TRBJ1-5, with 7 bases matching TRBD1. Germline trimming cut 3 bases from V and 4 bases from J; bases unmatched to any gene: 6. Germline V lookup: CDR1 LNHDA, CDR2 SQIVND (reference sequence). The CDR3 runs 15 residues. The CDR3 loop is CASSIRQGGNQPQHF. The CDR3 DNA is TGTGCCAGTAGTATTCGACAGGGAGGTAATCAGCCCCAGCATTTT.

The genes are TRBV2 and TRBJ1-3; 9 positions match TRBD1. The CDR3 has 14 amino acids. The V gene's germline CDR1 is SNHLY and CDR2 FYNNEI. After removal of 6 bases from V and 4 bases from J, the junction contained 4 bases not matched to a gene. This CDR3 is CASRAGTGGNTIYF. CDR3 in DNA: TGTGCCAGCAGGGCCGGGACAGGGGGAAACACCATATATTTT.

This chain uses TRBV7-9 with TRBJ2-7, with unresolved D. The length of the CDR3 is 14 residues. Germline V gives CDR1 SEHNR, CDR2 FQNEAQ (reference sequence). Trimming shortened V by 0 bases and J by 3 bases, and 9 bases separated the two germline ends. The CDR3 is CASSLAGYDYEQYF. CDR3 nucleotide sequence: TGTGCCAGCAGCTTAGCGGGATACGACTACGAGCAGTACTTC.

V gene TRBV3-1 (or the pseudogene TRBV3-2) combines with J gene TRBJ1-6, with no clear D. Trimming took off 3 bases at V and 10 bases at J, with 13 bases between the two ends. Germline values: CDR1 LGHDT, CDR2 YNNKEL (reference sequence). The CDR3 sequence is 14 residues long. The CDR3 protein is CASSQGRGRSPLHF. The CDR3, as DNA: TGTGCCAGCAGCCAGGGCAGAGGACGCTCACCCCTCCACTTT.

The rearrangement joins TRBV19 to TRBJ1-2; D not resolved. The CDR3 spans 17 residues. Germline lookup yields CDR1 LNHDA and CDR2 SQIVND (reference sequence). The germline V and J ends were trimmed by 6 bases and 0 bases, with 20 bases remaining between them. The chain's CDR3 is CASSPQIPTAANYGYTF. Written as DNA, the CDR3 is TGTGCCAGTAGCCCACAAATCCCGACCGCAGCTAACTATGGCTACACCTTC.

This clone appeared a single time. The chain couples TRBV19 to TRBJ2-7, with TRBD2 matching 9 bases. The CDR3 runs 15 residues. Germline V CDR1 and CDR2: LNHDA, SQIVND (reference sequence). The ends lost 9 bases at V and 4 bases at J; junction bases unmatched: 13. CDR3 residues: CASALAGSREYEQYF. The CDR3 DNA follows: TGTGCCAGCGCCCTAGCGGGGAGCCGCGAGTACGAGCAGTACTTC.

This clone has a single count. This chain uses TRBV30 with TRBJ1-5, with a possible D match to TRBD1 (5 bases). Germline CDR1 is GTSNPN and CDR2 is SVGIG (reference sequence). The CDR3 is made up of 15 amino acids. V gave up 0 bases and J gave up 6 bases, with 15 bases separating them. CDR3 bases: TGTGCCTGGAGTGTACGTCAGGGTTTCAGTCAGCCCCAGCATTTT. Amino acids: CAWSVRQGFSQPQHF.

CDR3 in amino acids: CASSQSYEQYF. CDR3 nucleotide sequence: TGTGCCAGCAGTCAAAGCTACGAGCAGTACTTC. The J gene is TRBJ2-7, the V gene TRBV12-3 or TRBV12-4, with no clear D. CDR3 length: 11 amino acids. Trimming removed 5 bases at V and 3 bases at J, with 5 bases between.

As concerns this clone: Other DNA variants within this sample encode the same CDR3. CDR3 in amino acids: CASSLVLGQGSEQYF. Written as DNA, the CDR3 is TGCGCCAGCAGCTTGGTATTAGGACAGGGATCCGAGCAGTACTTC. The rearrangement joins TRBV5-1 to TRBJ2-7; TRBD1 aligns across 8 bases. CDR1 is SGHRS and CDR2 is YFSETQ in the germline V gene. CDR3 length: 15 residues. Trimming at V came to 0 bases and at J to 6 bases, leaving 8 bases not matched to a gene.

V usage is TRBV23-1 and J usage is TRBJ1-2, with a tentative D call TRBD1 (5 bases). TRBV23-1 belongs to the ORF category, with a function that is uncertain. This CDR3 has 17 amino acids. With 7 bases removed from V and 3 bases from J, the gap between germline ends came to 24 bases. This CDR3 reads CASNNPPPGLPYYGYTF. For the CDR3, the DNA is TGCGCCAGCAACAACCCCCCTCCAGGGTTGCCCTACTATGGCTACACCTTC.

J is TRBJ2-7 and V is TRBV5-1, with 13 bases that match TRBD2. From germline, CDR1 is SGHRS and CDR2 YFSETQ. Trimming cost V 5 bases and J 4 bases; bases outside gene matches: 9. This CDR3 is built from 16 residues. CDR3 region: CASSPRTSGGPYEQYF. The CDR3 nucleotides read TGCGCCAGCAGTCCGAGGACTAGCGGGGGACCTTACGAGCAGTACTTC.

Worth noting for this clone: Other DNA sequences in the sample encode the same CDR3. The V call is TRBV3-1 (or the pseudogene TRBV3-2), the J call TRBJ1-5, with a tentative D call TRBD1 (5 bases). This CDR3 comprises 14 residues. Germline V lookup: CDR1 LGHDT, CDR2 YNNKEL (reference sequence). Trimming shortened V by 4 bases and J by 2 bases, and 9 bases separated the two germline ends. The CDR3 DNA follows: TGTGCCAGCAGCCTCGGGGGAGGCAATCAGCCCCAGCATTTT. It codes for CASSLGGGNQPQHF.

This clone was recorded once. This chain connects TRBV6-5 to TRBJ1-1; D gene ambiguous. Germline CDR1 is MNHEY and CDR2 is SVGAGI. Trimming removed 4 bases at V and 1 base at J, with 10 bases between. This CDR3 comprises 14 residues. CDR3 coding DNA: TGTGCCAGCAGTTCGACGACTTCGAACACTGAAGCTTTCTTT. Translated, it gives CASSSTTSNTEAFF.

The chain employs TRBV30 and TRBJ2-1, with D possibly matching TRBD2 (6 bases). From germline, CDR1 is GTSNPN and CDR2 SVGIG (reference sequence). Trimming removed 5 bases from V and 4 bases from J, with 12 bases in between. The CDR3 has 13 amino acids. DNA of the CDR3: TGTGCCTGGGGGTGGGGACTTTACAATGAGCAGTTCTTC. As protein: CAWGWGLYNEQFF.

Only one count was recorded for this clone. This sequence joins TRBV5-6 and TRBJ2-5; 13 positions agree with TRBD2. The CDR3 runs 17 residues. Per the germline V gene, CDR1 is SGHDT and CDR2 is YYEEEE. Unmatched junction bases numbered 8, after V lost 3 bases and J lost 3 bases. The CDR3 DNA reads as TGTGCCAGCAGCTGGCGCCCCACTAGCGGGAGGGAAGAGACCCAGTACTTC. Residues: CASSWRPTSGREETQYF.

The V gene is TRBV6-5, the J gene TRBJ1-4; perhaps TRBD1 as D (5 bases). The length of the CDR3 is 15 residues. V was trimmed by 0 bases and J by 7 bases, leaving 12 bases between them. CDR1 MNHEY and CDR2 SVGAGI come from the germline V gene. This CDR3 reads CASSYSSQGGEKLFF. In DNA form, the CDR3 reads TGTGCCAGCAGTTACTCGAGTCAGGGTGGTGAAAAACTGTTTTTT.

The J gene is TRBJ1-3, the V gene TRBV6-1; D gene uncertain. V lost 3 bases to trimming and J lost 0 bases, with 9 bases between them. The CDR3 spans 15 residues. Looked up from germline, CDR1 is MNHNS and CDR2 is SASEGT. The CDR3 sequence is CASSDSWSSGNTIYF. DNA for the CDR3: TGTGCCAGCAGTGACAGTTGGAGCTCTGGAAACACCATATATTTT.

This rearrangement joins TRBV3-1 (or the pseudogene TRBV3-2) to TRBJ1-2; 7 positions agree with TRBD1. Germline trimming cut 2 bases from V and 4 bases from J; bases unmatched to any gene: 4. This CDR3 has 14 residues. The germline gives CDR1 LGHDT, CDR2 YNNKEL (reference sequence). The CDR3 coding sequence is TGTGCCAGCAGCCAACAAACAGGGGCCTATGGCTACACCTTC. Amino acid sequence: CASSQQTGAYGYTF.

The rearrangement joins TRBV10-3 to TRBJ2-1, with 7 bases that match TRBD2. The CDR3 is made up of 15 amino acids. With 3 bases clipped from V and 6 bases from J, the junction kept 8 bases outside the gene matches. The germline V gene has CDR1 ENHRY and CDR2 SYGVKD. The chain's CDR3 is CAISEIAGQVNEQFF. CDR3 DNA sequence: TGTGCCATCAGTGAAATAGCGGGTCAAGTCAATGAGCAGTTCTTC.

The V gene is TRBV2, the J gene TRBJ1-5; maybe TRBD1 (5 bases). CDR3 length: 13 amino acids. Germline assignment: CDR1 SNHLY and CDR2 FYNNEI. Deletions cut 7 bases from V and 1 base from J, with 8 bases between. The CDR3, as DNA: TGTGCCAGCAAGAGGGGAAGCAATCAGCCCCAGCATTTT. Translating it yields CASKRGSNQPQHF.

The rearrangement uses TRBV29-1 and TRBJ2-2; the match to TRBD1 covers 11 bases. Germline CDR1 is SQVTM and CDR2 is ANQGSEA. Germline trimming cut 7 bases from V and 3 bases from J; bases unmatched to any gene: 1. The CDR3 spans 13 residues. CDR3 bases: TGCAGCGGGGGACAGGGGGACACCGGGGAGCTGTTTTTT. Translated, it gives CSGGQGDTGELFF.

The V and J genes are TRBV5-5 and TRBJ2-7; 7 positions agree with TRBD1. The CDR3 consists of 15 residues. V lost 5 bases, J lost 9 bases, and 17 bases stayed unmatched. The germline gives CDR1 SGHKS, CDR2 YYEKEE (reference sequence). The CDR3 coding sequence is TGTGCCAGCAGACCTACGACAGGGTTCAAGAGCGGGCAGTACTTC. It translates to CASRPTTGFKSGQYF.